Shown below are 31 T cell receptor beta chains from a single sample sequenced in a study of T cell responses to AZD1222 COVID-19 vaccine. The table came from immunoSEQ multiplex PCR; TCRdb's copy has only in-frame clones and leaves some out. The sample lists over 130,000 clones; roughly 94% were seen once. Sequencing used peripheral blood, obtained on day 0 of AZD1222 vaccination. The receptor source for this set is an adult in good health.

This clone was recorded only once. The CDR3 region has the DNA TGTGCCAGCAGCGTAGGGACATCCTCTAACTATGGCTACACCTTC. Translated, it gives CASSVGTSSNYGYTF. V and J are TRBV9 and TRBJ1-2, with a weak D call TRBD1 (5 bases). The CDR3 runs 15 residues. Germline values: CDR1 SGDLS, CDR2 YYNGEE. Trimming took 0 bases from V and 0 from J, leaving 9 bases between them.

This rearrangement joins TRBV7-8 to TRBJ1-4; possibly TRBD1 for D (5 bases). The CDR3 totals 15 residues. Germline values: CDR1 SGHVS, CDR2 FQNEAQ. Trimming took off 5 bases at V and 7 bases at J, with 17 bases between the two ends. The CDR3 nucleotides read TGTGCCAGCAGCCGAGGGGCCGGGAAGCTTGAAAAACTGTTTTTT. Translating it yields CASSRGAGKLEKLFF. The full variable domain, with the rest looked up from reference TRBV7-8 and TRBJ1-4, is GAGVSQSPRYKVAKRGQDVALRCDPISGHVSLFWYQQALGQGPEFLTYFQNEAQLDKSGLPSDRFFAERPEGSVSTLKIQRTQQEDSAVYLCASSRGAGKLEKLFFGSGTQLSVL.

This clone has a handful of counts. The chain carries TRBV4-2 and TRBJ1-2; D gene unclear. The CDR3 loop spans 15 amino acids. Per the germline V gene, CDR1 is LGHNA and CDR2 is YNFKEQ. The germline V and J ends were trimmed by 1 base and 1 base, with 10 bases remaining between them. The CDR3 region is CASSQASGRNYGYTF. In DNA, the CDR3 is TGTGCCAGCAGCCAAGCTTCAGGCCGTAACTATGGCTACACCTTC.

The chain carries TRBV5-1 and TRBJ1-2; 8 bases are shared with TRBD1. The V gene's germline CDR1 is SGHRS and CDR2 YFSETQ. This CDR3 has 15 amino acids. The trim removed 0 bases at V and 4 bases at J, leaving 5 bases unmatched. The DNA for the CDR3 is TGCGCCAGCAGCTTGGCCGCCAGGGGGCTCTATGGCTACACCTTC. Translation: CASSLAARGLYGYTF.

This rearrangement joins TRBV24-1 to TRBJ2-2; D gene uncertain. Per the germline V gene, CDR1 is KGHDR and CDR2 is SFDVKD. V was trimmed by 3 bases and J by 10 bases, leaving 20 bases between them. The CDR3 extends over 16 amino acids. CDR3 region: CATSDPLRHRTPELFF. CDR3 DNA sequence: TGTGCCACCAGTGATCCCCTTCGTCATCGAACCCCGGAGCTGTTTTTT.

The V and J genes are TRBV7-9 and TRBJ1-3; D ambiguous. This CDR3 contains 15 residues. The V gene's germline CDR1 is SEHNR and CDR2 FQNEAQ (reference sequence). V lost 5 bases to trimming and J lost 4 bases, with 15 bases between them. The CDR3 sequence: CASSPRVFEGNTIYF. The CDR3 bases are TGTGCCAGCAGCCCCCGCGTGTTTGAAGGAAACACCATATATTTT.

The rearrangement uses TRBV5-1 and TRBJ2-2; D might be TRBD1 or TRBD2, each matching 6 bases. Deletions cut 4 bases from V and 4 bases from J, with 14 bases between. CDR1 and CDR2 from the germline V gene are SGHRS and YFSETQ. The CDR3 is 15 amino acids. The CDR3 DNA reads TGCGCCAGCAGCCTTCGGGGGCCGGGCACCGGGGAGCTGTTTTTT. Translated, it gives CASSLRGPGTGELFF. Looking up the rest from reference TRBV5-1 and TRBJ2-2 gives the full variable domain: KAGVTQTPRYLIKTRGQQVTLSCSPISGHRSVSWYQQTPGQGLQFLFEYFSETQRNKGNFPGRFSGRQFSNSRSEMNVSTLELGDSALYLCASSLRGPGTGELFFGEGSRLTVL.

This chain connects TRBV24-1 to TRBJ2-3; 7 nucleotides agree with TRBD2. Trimming removed 3 bases from V and 4 bases from J; junction bases left unmatched: 6. Germline lookup yields CDR1 KGHDR and CDR2 SFDVKD. The CDR3 has 15 amino acids. The CDR3 DNA follows: TGTGCCACCAGTGATCCCGCGGGGGTGGCAGATACGCAGTATTTT. As protein: CATSDPAGVADTQYF.

The chain uses TRBV20-1 and TRBJ1-5; a possible D gene is TRBD1 (5 bases). Germline values: CDR1 DFQATT, CDR2 SNEGSKA (reference sequence). The CDR3 spans 10 residues. Trimming left V 5 bases short and J 8 bases short, with 7 bases between. The CDR3 nucleotides read TGCAGTGCTGGGACGGAGCCCCAGCATTTT. This gives the protein CSAGTEPQHF.

This chain uses TRBV5-1 with TRBJ2-3; TRBD1 is a possible D gene (5 bases). V lost 5 bases, J lost 0 bases, and 13 bases lay in between. The CDR3 loop spans 15 amino acids. Germline V gene sequence: CDR1 SGHRS, CDR2 YFSETQ. The CDR3 is CASRPDSTSTDTQYF. In DNA, the CDR3 is TGCGCCAGCAGGCCCGACAGTACTAGCACAGATACGCAGTATTTT.

This clone was seen more than once but under ten times. The V call is TRBV2, the J call TRBJ2-1; tentatively, D is TRBD2 (6 bases). The CDR3 sequence is 13 residues long. V lost 3 bases and J lost 6, with 9 bases in between. From germline, CDR1 is SNHLY and CDR2 FYNNEI. The DNA for the CDR3 is TGTGCCAGCAGTGACGGGGGAGCCAATGAGCAGTTCTTC. It translates to CASSDGGANEQFF.

The V call is TRBV7-3, the J call TRBJ2-2, with D possibly TRBD2 on 5 matching bases. This CDR3 has 13 residues. Germline V gene lookup returns CDR1 SGHTA and CDR2 FQGTGA. V was pared by 3 bases and J by 5 bases, with 7 bases between. CDR3 coding DNA: TGTGCCAGCAGCTTTGGGGAGACCGGGGAGCTGTTTTTT. Translated, it gives CASSFGETGELFF.

The V call is TRBV19, the J call TRBJ1-4, with D unresolved. Germline CDR1 LNHDA, CDR2 SQIVND (reference sequence). V shed 9 bases and J shed 3 bases, with 8 bases lying between them. CDR3 size: 12 residues. This chain's CDR3 is CASTDSNEKLFF. CDR3 nucleotide sequence: TGTGCCAGCACGGACTCTAATGAAAAACTGTTTTTT.

This chain uses TRBV4-2 with TRBJ1-2, with TRBD1 identical over 7 bases. Germline V CDR1 and CDR2: LGHNA, YNFKEQ. This CDR3 is built from 16 residues. V lost 0 bases to trimming and J lost 2 bases; unmatched junction nucleotides: 6. The CDR3 region is CASSQEEGTANYGYTF. The CDR3, as DNA: TGTGCCAGCAGCCAAGAGGAAGGGACAGCCAACTATGGCTACACCTTC.

V and J are TRBV18 and TRBJ1-2; D uncertain. In germline, CDR1 is KGHSH, CDR2 LQKENI. V was pared by 2 bases and J by 3 bases, with 13 bases between. This CDR3 contains 15 residues. The CDR3 DNA sequence: TGTGCCAGCTCACCAGCCGGGATAACCCACTATGGCTACACCTTC. This translates into CASSPAGITHYGYTF.

The V call is TRBV14, the J call TRBJ2-1, with 8 nucleotides matching TRBD2. CDR1 and CDR2 (germline): SGHDN, FVKESK. V shed 0 bases, J shed 0 bases, and the junction held 13 bases outside the gene matches. The CDR3 loop spans 20 amino acids. The CDR3 reads CASSQDSVLLAGPSYNEQFF. CDR3 DNA: TGTGCCAGCAGCCAAGATTCAGTACTCCTAGCGGGCCCCTCCTACAATGAGCAGTTCTTC.

This clone showed up just once. The V gene is TRBV18, the J gene TRBJ2-5, with TRBD1 matching 7 bases. The germline V gene encodes CDR1 KGHSH and CDR2 LQKENI. The V gene end was trimmed by 6 bases and the J gene end by 7 bases; junction bases not matched to a gene: 17. This CDR3 is built from 16 residues. In DNA form, the CDR3 reads TGTGCCAGCTCTCCCCGACAGGGCCTAAGTGATGCGACCCAGTACTTC. Protein sequence: CASSPRQGLSDATQYF.

The gene calls are TRBV24-1 and TRBJ2-6, with 8 bases that match TRBD1. This CDR3 comprises 19 residues. CDR1 is KGHDR, CDR2 SFDVKD, per germline. Unmatched junction bases numbered 10, after V lost 4 bases and J lost 0 bases. The CDR3 loop reads CATSDPGQALDSGANVLTF. The CDR3 DNA reads TGTGCCACCAGTGACCCGGGACAGGCCTTGGACTCTGGGGCCAACGTCCTGACTTTC.

V gene TRBV27 combines with J gene TRBJ1-2; D is possibly TRBD1 (5 bases). Looked up from germline, CDR1 is MNHEY and CDR2 is SMNVEV (reference sequence). Trimming shortened V by 7 bases and J by 0 bases, and 21 bases separated the two germline ends. This CDR3 has 17 amino acids. CDR3 nucleotides: TGTGCCAGCATCCTCGGGACGAGGGAGGCTACTAACTATGGCTACACCTTC. Translated, it gives CASILGTREATNYGYTF.

The rearrangement uses TRBV6-5 and TRBJ1-6, with 7 positions matching TRBD1. From germline, CDR1 is MNHEY and CDR2 SVGAGI. Trimming took 7 bases from V and 10 from J; bases not matched to a gene: 13. The CDR3 has 15 amino acids. In nucleotides, the CDR3 is TGTGCCAGCACATTGGAGGGGGCCTTGGGGTCACCCCTCCACTTT. It translates to CASTLEGALGSPLHF.

The chain combines TRBV5-1 with TRBJ1-1; tentative D call: TRBD1 (5 bases). V was pared by 0 bases and J by 5 bases, with 11 bases between. This CDR3 has 14 amino acids. Germline V gene lookup returns CDR1 SGHRS and CDR2 YFSETQ. CDR3: CASSLAGRMTEAFF. The CDR3 DNA sequence: TGCGCCAGCAGCTTGGCAGGGAGGATGACTGAAGCTTTCTTT. Combining the CDR3 with reference TRBV5-1 and TRBJ1-1 gives the whole variable domain KAGVTQTPRYLIKTRGQQVTLSCSPISGHRSVSWYQQTPGQGLQFLFEYFSETQRNKGNFPGRFSGRQFSNSRSEMNVSTLELGDSALYLCASSLAGRMTEAFFGQGTRLTVV.

This sequence joins TRBV12-3 or TRBV12-4 and TRBJ1-2; D unresolved. CDR3 length: 13 amino acids. The V and J ends lost 7 bases and 4 bases respectively, with 13 bases between them. CDR3 nucleotide sequence: TGTGCCAGCACCGCTACGGGCAGCTATGGCTACACCTTC. This gives the protein CASTATGSYGYTF.

This chain links TRBV2 with TRBJ2-2; D is ambiguous. This CDR3 comprises 13 residues. Germline loops: CDR1 SNHLY, CDR2 FYNNEI. Trimming cost V 7 bases and J 0 bases, with 6 bases left between them. Here the CDR3 reads CASIGPNTGELFF. In DNA, the CDR3 is TGTGCCAGCATCGGCCCGAACACCGGGGAGCTGTTTTTT.

The chain joins TRBV30 to TRBJ1-2; the match to TRBD1 covers 7 bases. This CDR3 has 18 amino acids. The V gene's germline CDR1 is GTSNPN and CDR2 SVGIG (reference sequence). J was trimmed by 0 bases and V by 4 bases; bases with no gene match: 17. The CDR3 nucleotides read TGTGCCTGGAATGTCCAGGACAGGAAGTTTAAGGCTAACTATGGCTACACCTTC. It specifies CAWNVQDRKFKANYGYTF.

The CDR3: CASSIEGRSPLHF. The CDR3 DNA is TGTGCCAGTAGTATTGAGGGGAGATCACCCCTCCACTTT. The rearrangement uses TRBV19 and TRBJ1-6; a possible D gene is TRBD1 (5 bases). CDR1 is LNHDA and CDR2 is SQIVND in the germline V gene (reference sequence). This CDR3 spans 13 amino acids. The V gene lost 3 bases and the J gene lost 10 bases, with 10 bases spanning the gap.

This chain links TRBV6-1 with TRBJ2-3, with a weak D call TRBD1 (5 bases). The CDR3 runs 13 residues. Between the trimmed V and J ends, which lost 2 bases and 6 bases, there was a span of 9 bases. Germline lookup yields CDR1 MNHNS and CDR2 SASEGT. The CDR3 DNA sequence: TGTGCCAGCAGTGAACAGGGTCCGGATACGCAGTATTTT. Residues: CASSEQGPDTQYF.

This rearrangement joins TRBV10-1 to TRBJ2-1, with 8 nucleotides matching TRBD2. The CDR3 consists of 15 residues. The J segment lost 4 bases and the V segment lost 6 bases, leaving 8 bases of the junction unmatched. CDR1 WNHNN and CDR2 SYGVQD come from the germline V gene (reference sequence). CDR3 amino acids: CASSAGGFLYNEQFF. In DNA form, the CDR3 reads TGCGCCAGCAGCGCGGGGGGCTTCCTGTACAATGAGCAGTTCTTC.

This chain connects TRBV6-5 to TRBJ2-1; TRBD2 matches 9 bases. The V and J ends lost 6 bases and 4 bases, in that order; junction bases with no gene match: 4. The CDR3 has 14 residues. CDR1 and CDR2 (germline): MNHEY, SVGAGI. In DNA form, the CDR3 reads TGTGCCAGCAGAACTAGCGGGCGATACAATGAGCAGTTCTTC. It is translated as CASRTSGRYNEQFF.

This clone was observed once. The J gene is TRBJ1-2, the V gene TRBV13; 10 nucleotides agree with TRBD1. The length of the CDR3 is 20 residues. V dropped 7 bases and J dropped 9; count of bases not matched to a gene: 29. In germline, CDR1 is PRHDT, CDR2 FYEKMQ (reference sequence). CDR3 protein: CASIRTARDRGIEGDRSYTF. The CDR3 DNA is TGTGCCAGCATCAGAACCGCCCGGGACAGGGGCATAGAAGGGGACAGGAGCTACACCTTC.

The chain has TRBV7-8 and TRBJ1-3; D perhaps matches TRBD1 (6 bases). This CDR3 spans 17 amino acids. CDR1 and CDR2 (germline): SGHVS, FQNEAQ. The V gene lost 0 bases and the J gene lost 2 bases, with 14 bases spanning the gap. In DNA, the CDR3 is TGTGCCAGCAGCTTAGCGCATGGGGGGACAACTGGAAACACCATATATTTT. Encoded protein: CASSLAHGGTTGNTIYF. The whole variable domain, remainder taken from reference TRBV7-8 and TRBJ1-3, is GAGVSQSPRYKVAKRGQDVALRCDPISGHVSLFWYQQALGQGPEFLTYFQNEAQLDKSGLPSDRFFAERPEGSVSTLKIQRTQQEDSAVYLCASSLAHGGTTGNTIYFGEGSWLTVV.

The rearrangement joins TRBV12-3 or TRBV12-4 to TRBJ1-2; 7 bases match TRBD1. Trimming cost V 9 bases and J 1 base; bases outside gene matches: 5. The CDR3 is 13 amino acids. The CDR3 coding sequence is TGTGCCAGTACGACAGGGAATAACTATGGCTACACCTTC. It codes for CASTTGNNYGYTF.